Included here is one T cell receptor (beta chain) sequence, with context. TCRdb's copy holds only in-frame clones and misses some; the assay was immunoSEQ multiplex PCR. The sample consists of 35,000 to 45,000 clones, approximately 70% of them appearing once. This CDR3 is 15 amino acids long. Germline V gives CDR1 SGHTA, CDR2 FQGNSA. V shed 5 bases and J 1 base; nucleotides not matched to a gene: 4. The data belong to a study of cytotoxic CD8 clonotypes in ibrutinib-treated CLL. The input for sequencing was PBMCs, taken after 12 months of ibrutinib treatment. V gene TRBV7-2 combines with J gene TRBJ2-5, with 10 bases lining up with TRBD2. The receptor was derived from a human donor with chronic lymphocytic leukemia. CDR3: CASSDTSGVQETQYF. The DNA for the CDR3 is TGTGCCAGCAGCGATACTAGCGGGGTCCAAGAGACCCAGTACTTC.